This is a list of T cell receptor beta chains from one sample in a study of brain T cells in children with intractable seizures. The table came from immunoSEQ multiplex PCR; TCRdb's copy has only in-frame clones and leaves some out. Found here are about 80,000 clones, around 90% of them singletons; the top ten hold about 24%. Sample: peripheral blood, taken at surgery. The source is a girl under 10 years old with Rasmussen encephalitis and intractable seizures. CDR3s include the opening cysteine and the closing phenylalanine or tryptophan. The D gene is left open where the match is weak. Not every row has a clone size; where given, it reads once, few, many or a size class.

>TRBJ2-7|TRBV5-4|NA|NA
CASSLGGSKSYEQYF
TGTGCCAGCAGCTTGGGAGGGTCGAAGTCCTACGAGCAGTACTTC
>TRBJ2-4|TRBV6-2/TRBV6-3|NA|NA
CASSTTRRIAKNIQYF
TGTGCCAGCAGTACAACTAGGAGGATAGCCAAAAACATTCAGTACTTC
>TRBJ1-5|TRBV6-5|NA|NA
CASSYSRGGNQPQHF
TGTGCCAGCAGTTACTCGAGGGGGGGCAATCAGCCCCAGCATTTT
>TRBJ2-5|TRBV11-2|NA|NA
CASSLGMIRETQYF
TGTGCCAGCAGCTTAGGCATGATCCGCGAGACCCAGTACTTC
>TRBJ2-7|TRBV6-2/TRBV6-3|NA|NA
CARSRTVYEQYF
TGTGCCAGGAGTAGGACAGTCTACGAGCAGTACTTC
>TRBJ2-7|TRBV27|NA|NA
CASSPSPHEQYF
TGTGCCAGCAGTCCCTCCCCCCACGAGCAGTACTTC
>TRBJ2-2|TRBV5-1|NA|TRBD1
CASRPGGANTGELFF
TGCGCCAGCAGGCCAGGGGGCGCGAACACCGGGGAGCTGTTTTTT
>TRBJ1-2|TRBV7-9|NA|NA
CASRFRDTHGYTF
TGTGCCAGCAGATTCAGGGACACCCATGGCTACACCTTC
>TRBJ1-2|TRBV19|NA|NA
CASSRGQSIYGYTF
TGTGCCAGTAGTCGAGGTCAGAGCATCTATGGCTACACCTTC
>TRBJ1-2|TRBV28|few|NA
CATTGANYGYTF
TGTGCCACTACGGGAGCTAACTATGGCTACACCTTC
>TRBJ1-1|TRBV6-5|NA|NA
CASIPGGIKTTEAFF
TGTGCCAGCATTCCTGGGGGGATTAAAACCACTGAAGCTTTCTTT
>TRBJ2-7|TRBV7-9|once|NA
CASMSGRGEQYF
TGTGCCAGCATGTCGGGGCGAGGCGAGCAGTACTTC
>TRBJ2-5|TRBV13|NA|NA
CASSYLGREVEETQYF
TGTGCCAGCAGCTACCTGGGCAGGGAGGTGGAAGAGACCCAGTACTTC
>TRBJ1-1|TRBV5-4|NA|NA
CASSSTPGRWGANTEAFF
TGTGCCAGCAGCTCTACCCCAGGGAGGTGGGGGGCGAACACTGAAGCTTTCTTT
>TRBJ2-7|TRBV13|NA|NA
CASSPSSGTSYEQYF
TGTGCCAGCAGCCCATCTTCCGGGACCTCCTACGAGCAGTACTTC
>TRBJ1-1|TRBV5-4|NA|NA
CASSLVPTGLNTEAFF
TGTGCCAGCAGCTTGGTTCCGACAGGACTGAACACTGAAGCTTTCTTT
>TRBJ2-7|TRBV3-1/TRBV3-2|NA|TRBD2
CASSQGLAGDEQYF
TGTGCCAGCAGCCAAGGACTAGCGGGGGACGAGCAGTACTTC
>TRBJ1-1|TRBV5-1|few|NA
CASRIQENTEAFF
TGCGCCAGCAGAATTCAGGAGAACACTGAAGCTTTCTTT
>TRBJ1-6|TRBV1|once|NA
CTSSQQSNSPLHF
TGCACCAGCAGCCAACAGTCTAATTCACCCCTCCACTTT
>TRBJ1-4|TRBV18|NA|TRBD1
CASSPGQGNEKLFF
TGTGCCAGCTCACCAGGACAGGGTAATGAAAAACTGTTTTTT
>TRBJ1-2|TRBV29-1|NA|NA
CSVEWPRGAANYGYTF
TGCAGCGTTGAATGGCCGAGAGGGGCAGCTAACTATGGCTACACCTTC
>TRBJ2-7|TRBV14|NA|NA
CASSQDLGGGIGSYEQYF
TGTGCCAGCAGCCAAGATCTAGGGGGGGGCATAGGGTCCTACGAGCAGTACTTC
>TRBJ1-3|TRBV7-8|NA|NA
CASSFSGPSGNTIYF
TGTGCCAGCAGCTTTTCAGGGCCCTCTGGAAACACCATATATTTT
>TRBJ1-3|TRBV29-1|NA|NA
CSDQGLDGNTIYF
TGCAGCGACCAGGGACTGGATGGAAACACCATATATTTT
>TRBJ2-1|TRBV7-2|NA|TRBD2
CASSLGGGRYNEQFF
TGTGCCAGCAGTCTCGGCGGGGGAAGATACAATGAGCAGTTCTTC
>TRBJ2-7|TRBV27|NA|TRBD1
CASGDRLTYEQYF
TGTGCCAGCGGGGACAGACTCACCTACGAGCAGTACTTC
>TRBJ1-5|TRBV7-9|many|TRBD1
CASSLAGQSQPQHF
TGTGCCAGCAGCTTAGCGGGACAGAGTCAGCCCCAGCATTTT
>TRBJ1-5|TRBV5-5|few|NA
CASSLAPGGRQPQHF
TGTGCCAGCAGCTTGGCTCCGGGGGGCCGACAGCCCCAGCATTTT